The source of this T cell receptor (beta chain) is a study of T cells in Graves' hyperthyroidism and ophthalmopathy. Study findings and constraints: Ophthalmopathy was distinguished from stable hyperthyroidism by 13 V-J signatures. Before onset, ophthalmopathy was predicted by the model a median around 6.5 months earlier.

Worth noting for this clonotype: Its antigen remains unknown.

Lactation, pregnancy, other autoimmune disease or uncontrolled infection led to exclusion of patients. Orbital computed tomography and thyroid ultrasound, together with serum TRAb and thyroxine and clinical symptoms, were used for diagnoses. Regions amplified from RNA transcripts were the TCR beta CDR3 regions. The HTBI primer set served for first-round RT-PCR of the TCR CDR3. MiXCR was run by TCRdb on the multiplex PCR reads, yielding one entry per CDR3 protein. The data hold more than 500,000 distinct CDR3 sequences, with roughly 50% observed a single time. This receptor was identified in an adult woman with Graves' disease, either hyperthyroidism or ophthalmopathy (not recorded which). The specimen sequenced was peripheral blood or thyroid tissue (not recorded which).

The CDR3: CSLEWGQPQETQYF. CDR3 nucleotides: TGCAGCTTGGAATGGGGACAGCCCCAAGAGACCCAGTACTTC. The chain links TRBV29-1 to TRBJ2-5, with 7 nucleotides matching TRBD1. The CDR3 runs to 14 residues. The germline gives CDR1 SQVTM, CDR2 ANQGSEA. V lost 8 bases to trimming and J lost 1 base; unmatched junction nucleotides: 10.